The 20 T cell receptor beta chains below come from one sample, sequenced in a study of immune characterization of retroperitoneal liposarcoma. Each CDR3 protein gets one entry after TCRdb re-called the PCR reads with MiXCR. The table shows about 9,200 distinct CDR3 sequences, with over 25% occurring only once. What was sequenced was tumor tissue. These receptors all come from a female donor with retroperitoneal liposarcoma.

Judged by abundance, this clonotype is medium-sized. J is TRBJ2-1 and V is TRBV7-2; 10 nucleotides line up with TRBD2. From germline, CDR1 is SGHTA and CDR2 FQGNSA. The length of the CDR3 is 16 residues. With V trimmed by 2 bases and J by 13 bases, 14 bases remained unmatched. The CDR3 spells CASSLRTSGMGETQFF. DNA for the CDR3: TGTGCCAGCAGCTTACGAACTAGCGGGATGGGTGAGACCCAGTTCTTC.

In its sample, this clonotype ranks as medium-sized (0.01 to 0.1%). The gene calls are TRBV6-6 and TRBJ2-7, with D unresolved. The V end lost 1 base, the J end lost 2 bases, and 9 bases lay between the germline ends. The CDR3 spans 14 residues. CDR1 is MNHNY and CDR2 is SVGAGI in the germline V gene (reference sequence). The CDR3 DNA reads TGTGCCAGCAGTTACTTAGGCGGAACCTACGAGCAGTACTTC. Its translation: CASSYLGGTYEQYF.

Sample share makes this clonotype medium-sized. This chain connects TRBV6-1 to TRBJ2-5; the D gene is possibly TRBD2 (5 bases). CDR1 and CDR2 from the germline V gene are MNHNS and SASEGT. The length of the CDR3 is 12 residues. V was pared by 9 bases and J by 2 bases, with 10 bases between. CDR3 loop: CASGRVQETQYF. DNA for the CDR3: TGTGCCAGTGGGCGGGTACAAGAGACCCAGTACTTC.

The V and J genes are TRBV11-3 and TRBJ2-1, with D unclear. There are 13 residues in the CDR3. The ends were cut back, 0 bases at V and 10 bases at J, with 10 bases in the middle. Germline CDR1 and CDR2: SGHNT and YENEEA. This chain's CDR3 is CASSLEAAYEQFF. CDR3 bases: TGTGCCAGCAGCTTAGAGGCCGCCTACGAGCAGTTCTTC.

By share of the sample, this clonotype is medium-sized. This chain uses TRBV6-1 with TRBJ2-1; perhaps TRBD2 as D (5 bases). CDR3 size: 15 residues. Germline CDR1 MNHNS, CDR2 SASEGT. Trimming removed 1 base from V and 13 bases from J, with 20 bases in between. DNA for the CDR3: TGTGCCAGCAGTGAAGAGGGAGTGCTGCAAGAGACCCAGTTCTTC. Translating it yields CASSEEGVLQETQFF.

This clonotype has a handful of counts. The V gene is TRBV7-2, the J gene TRBJ2-3; TRBD1 might be the D (6 bases). The CDR3 extends over 16 amino acids. The germline V gene has CDR1 SGHTA and CDR2 FQGNSA. Trimming shortened V by 3 bases and J by 6 bases, and 19 bases separated the two germline ends. CDR3 region: CASSFVGRGTSDTQYF. CDR3 nucleotide sequence: TGTGCCAGCAGCTTTGTAGGCAGGGGTACTTCCGATACGCAGTATTTT.

This sequence joins TRBV11-2 and TRBJ2-1, with TRBD2 identical over 9 bases. The end of the DNA aligns better with TRBJ2-7, so the J call may be wrong. CDR1 is SGHAT, CDR2 FQNNGV, per germline. The CDR3 totals 16 residues. The CDR3 nucleotides read TGTGCCAGCAGCTTAGAGCCGGCTAGCGGGATTTGGGAGCAGTACTTC. This translates into CASSLEPASGIWEQYF.

By proportion, this clonotype is large (0.1 to 1%). V is TRBV7-2 and J is TRBJ2-3, with D unclear. This CDR3 contains 16 residues. Trimming took 5 bases from V and 0 from J, leaving 15 bases between them. The germline V gene has CDR1 SGHTA and CDR2 FQGNSA. This chain's CDR3 is CASSPSPTASTDTQYF. For the CDR3, the DNA is TGTGCCAGCAGCCCAAGCCCAACCGCTAGCACAGATACGCAGTATTTT.

Judged by abundance, this clonotype is medium-sized. V and J are TRBV7-2 and TRBJ2-3; 7 bases align to TRBD2. This CDR3 is 17 amino acids long. With 2 bases clipped from V and 4 bases from J, the junction kept 12 bases outside the gene matches. The germline V gene has CDR1 SGHTA and CDR2 FQGNSA. The CDR3 protein is CASSLWASGAGPDTQYF. In nucleotides, the CDR3 is TGTGCCAGCAGCTTATGGGCTAGCGGAGCGGGCCCAGATACGCAGTATTTT.

This clonotype is categorized as medium-sized. This rearrangement joins TRBV27 to TRBJ2-3; 9 nucleotides align to TRBD1. The CDR3 consists of 12 residues. Germline V gives CDR1 MNHEY, CDR2 SMNVEV (reference sequence). Trimming took 5 bases from V and 15 from J; bases not matched to a gene: 9. CDR3 sequence (DNA): TGTGCCAGCAGTGATCCGGGACAGGGAGAATATTTT. Its protein is CASSDPGQGEYF.

The rearrangement uses TRBV7-7 and TRBJ1-1; a weak D match, TRBD1 (5 bases). V lost 1 base and J lost 10, with 13 bases in between. Germline lookup yields CDR1 SSHAT and CDR2 FNYEAQ (reference sequence). The CDR3 covers 13 residues. CDR3 nucleotides: TGTGCCAGCAGCTTAGTTCGAGCAGGGCTAGCTTTCTTT. Amino acids: CASSLVRAGLAFF. The full variable domain, in which reference TRBV7-7 and TRBJ1-1 provide the parts outside the CDR3, is GAGVSQSPRYKVTKRGQDVTLRCDPISSHATLYWYQQALGQGPEFLTYFNYEAQPDKSGLPSDRFSAERPEGSISTLTIQRTEQRDSAMYRCASSLVRAGLAFFGQGTRLTVV.

This rearrangement joins TRBV11-3 to TRBJ1-3, with a possible D match to TRBD1 (5 bases). Germline CDR1 SGHNT, CDR2 YENEEA. V was trimmed by 6 bases and J by 0 bases, leaving 12 bases between them. The CDR3 spans 15 residues. The CDR3 loop reads CASRSRQISGNTIYF. CDR3 DNA: TGTGCCAGCAGATCCCGACAGATCTCTGGAAACACCATATATTTT.

V usage is TRBV6-6 and J usage is TRBJ2-3; D might be TRBD1 (5 bases). The assigned J gene may be wrong: the sequence end matches TRBJ2-1 better. From germline, CDR1 is MNHNY and CDR2 SVGAGI (reference sequence). The CDR3 sequence is 17 residues long. The CDR3 here is CASSYSMTESFQGIQFF. In DNA form, the CDR3 reads TGTGCCAGCAGTTACTCGATGACGGAATCTTTCCAGGGCATTCAGTTCTTC.

The chain recombines TRBV11-3 with TRBJ2-5; D gene ambiguous. Germline V gene lookup returns CDR1 SGHNT and CDR2 YENEEA. Deletions cut 6 bases from V and 11 bases from J, with 16 bases between. CDR3 length: 12 amino acids. As DNA, the CDR3 is TGTGCCAGCAGGGACCGTTACAATGAGCAGTACTTC. It is translated as CASRDRYNEQYF. Variable domain in full (rest from reference TRBV11-3 and TRBJ2-5): EAGVVQSPRYKIIEKKQPVAFWCNPISGHNTLYWYLQNLGQGPELLIRYENEEAVDDSQLPKDRFSAERLKGVDSTLKIQPAELGDSAVYLCASRDRYNEQYFGPGTRLLVL.

The chain links TRBV7-4 to TRBJ2-7, with a weak D call TRBD2 (6 bases). Looked up from germline, CDR1 is SGHVT and CDR2 is SQSDAQ. This CDR3 comprises 15 residues. Trimming removed 5 bases from V and 1 base from J, with 15 bases in between. As DNA, the CDR3 is TGTGCCAGCAGCCCCGGGACTCCTTCTTCCTACGAGCAGTACTTC. This sequence encodes CASSPGTPSSYEQYF.

This clonotype is judged medium-sized. V gene TRBV6-1 combines with J gene TRBJ1-1, with a weak D call TRBD1 (5 bases). Trimming shortened V by 7 bases and J by 1 base, and 13 bases separated the two germline ends. Per the germline V gene, CDR1 is MNHNS and CDR2 is SASEGT. CDR3 length: 14 amino acids. CDR3 coding DNA: TGTGCCAGCACCCCCAGGGCAGGGAACACTGAAGCTTTCTTT. It specifies CASTPRAGNTEAFF.

There are many counts of this clonotype. The chain is built from TRBV27 and TRBJ2-7; D not resolved. This CDR3 contains 14 residues. Trimming removed 5 bases at V and 0 bases at J, with 11 bases between. Germline lookup yields CDR1 MNHEY and CDR2 SMNVEV (reference sequence). The DNA of the CDR3 is TGTGCCAGCAGTCTGACCTCTAACTCCTACGAGCAGTACTTC. It codes for CASSLTSNSYEQYF.

This clonotype is classed as medium-sized. The chain is built from TRBV7-2 and TRBJ2-1; 9 bases align to TRBD1. The last part of the DNA fits TRBJ2-7 better; the J call may be wrong. The germline V gene has CDR1 SGHTA and CDR2 FQGNSA. This CDR3 is built from 15 residues. In DNA form, the CDR3 reads TGTGCCAGCAGCTCTCCCGGGACAGGGTCAGGCGAGCAGTACTTC. Protein product: CASSSPGTGSGEQYF.

This clonotype counts as medium-sized. The chain links TRBV7-2 to TRBJ2-5; a possible D gene is TRBD2 (6 bases). This CDR3 has 14 amino acids. The ends were cut back, 7 bases at V and 5 bases at J, with 17 bases in the middle. Germline V lookup: CDR1 SGHTA, CDR2 FQGNSA. CDR3 amino acids: CASTPPTRKETQYF. CDR3 nucleotide sequence: TGTGCCAGCACCCCCCCGACTAGGAAGGAGACCCAGTACTTC.

As to this clonotype: One end of the junction varies from germline; a read error may be responsible. This rearrangement joins TRBV6-1 to TRBJ1-2; 11 bases line up with TRBD1. Per the germline V gene, CDR1 is MNHNS and CDR2 is SASEGT. The CDR3 sequence is 15 residues long. The chain's CDR3 is CASSEVDRGHYGYTF. DNA of the CDR3: TGTGCCAGCAGCGAAGTGGACAGGGGGCACTATGGCTACACCTTC.